This T cell receptor (beta chain) was recorded in a study of T cell responses to AZD1222 COVID-19 vaccine (dated by TCRdb to the early 2020s). For the wider study: A total of just over 230 trial participants underwent TCR sequencing, of whom about 200 had received two doses of AZD1222 and about 25 had received two doses of the MenACWY control vaccine. Enrollment into the trials was organized by age into subgroups of 18-55, 56-69 and 70-plus years, and those subgroups contained roughly 150, 30 and 60 TCR-sequenced participants, respectively.

Broader findings and caveats from the paper: In the small 56-69-year group, the increase in depth fell short of significance, most likely because of low power. Because no day 14 peak-response samples were available, repertoires were characterized only after the peak T cell response. Epitopes outside the regions mutated in the B.1.351 and B.1.1.7 variants were reportedly recognized by nearly half of the unique spike-specific TCRs. The vaccine-associated CD4 TCRs covered the entire spike protein, and the dominant responses fell in regions 160-218 and 743-854. Only a handful of AZD1222 recipients were SARS-CoV-2 seropositive at baseline, limiting conclusions about previously exposed vaccinees. Spike-specific TCR breadth and depth rose significantly after two AZD1222 doses compared with day 0 and with MenACWY recipients. Participants were mostly white British, with more females than males. The authors suggested clonal diversity may have been underestimated.

The CDR3 regions of human TCRbeta chains were subjected to immunosequencing. The authors' analysis ran thus. TCRs in the repertoires were matched against a reference library of SARS-CoV-2-specific TCRs that had been generated with the MIRA antigen-specificity platform. Breadth was defined as the fraction of unique TCRs that were SARS-CoV-2-associated, and depth was defined as the fraction of total T cells that were SARS-CoV-2-associated. Each spike-specific TCR was assigned to its reactive spike region and to a CD4 or CD8 class using the MIRA data. Log10-transformed breadth and depth values were compared by one-way ANOVA with Sidak's multiple comparisons tests. The immuneACCESS repertoire file appears here via TCRdb, limited to in-frame rearrangements. These files lack a portion of the clones; in checked studies, under half of the deficit traces to unresolved V genes, and the cause of the others is not known. V, J and clone size derive from that table, while D and trimming were established from the DNA sequence. The sample data list 70,000 to 100,000 clones, and roughly 92% of these were observed just once. Together, the top ten hold roughly 3.1% of the sample.

From the germline V gene, CDR1 is SGHNT and CDR2 is YENEEA. The CDR3 goes from the cysteine to the phenylalanine over 14 residues. Only the CDR3 DNA is retained, 42 bases long and in frame from the first base. Trimming at the junction amounts to 2 bases on V and 11 bases on J, and the germline ends lie 15 bases apart. With respect to this clone: Which antigen it targets is not known. No base qualities exist here, and no much larger clone lies one base off it.

What this sample's time point label stands for: about 28 days (+/-7) after the second vaccine dose. AZD1222 recipients whose second dose came at about 4 weeks and those whose second dose came at about 12 weeks were combined into one group, since spike-specific TCR depth and breadth did not differ between the two schedules. Vaccinee samples were obtained from the UK trials COV001 and COV002, which included a single-blind randomized controlled phase 2/3 trial of AZD1222 (ChAdOx1 nCoV-19) in healthy adults. For TCRbeta chain sequencing, PBMC samples were collected from trial participants at day 0 and at day 28 after the second dose.

The clonotype was recovered from an adult who received the AZD1222 COVID-19 vaccine. The sequence is built from TRBV11-3 and TRBJ1-4; matching of 5 bases hints at TRBD1 as the D gene. This sample comprised peripheral blood, obtained 28 days after the second AZD1222 dose. The CDR3 protein sequence reads: CASSLQTAPRKLFF. The DNA reads as follows: TGTGCCAGCAGCTTACAGACAGCCCCTCGGAAACTGTTTTTT.